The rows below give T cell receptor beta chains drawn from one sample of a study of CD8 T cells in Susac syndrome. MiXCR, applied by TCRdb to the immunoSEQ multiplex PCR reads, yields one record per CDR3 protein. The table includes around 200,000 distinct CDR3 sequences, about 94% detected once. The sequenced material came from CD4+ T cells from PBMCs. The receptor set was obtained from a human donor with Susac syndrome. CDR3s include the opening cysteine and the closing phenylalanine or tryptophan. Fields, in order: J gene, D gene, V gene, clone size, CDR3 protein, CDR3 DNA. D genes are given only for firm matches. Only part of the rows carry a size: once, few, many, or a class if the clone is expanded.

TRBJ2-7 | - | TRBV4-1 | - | CASSQDQGGYEQYF | TGCGCCAGCAGCCAAGATCAGGGGGGGTACGAGCAGTACTTC
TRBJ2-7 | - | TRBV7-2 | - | CASTPGGRGYEQYF | TGTGCCAGCACTCCCGGGGGGCGGGGATACGAGCAGTACTTC
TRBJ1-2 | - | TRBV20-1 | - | CSVGDSMGKNYGYTF | TGCAGTGTGGGTGATAGCATGGGTAAAAACTATGGCTACACCTTC
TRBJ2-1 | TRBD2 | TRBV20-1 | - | CSGGTSGYNEQFF | TGCAGTGGGGGGACTAGCGGTTACAATGAGCAGTTCTTC
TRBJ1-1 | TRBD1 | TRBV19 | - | CASTPGQGYTEAFF | TGTGCCAGTACTCCGGGACAGGGATACACTGAAGCTTTCTTT
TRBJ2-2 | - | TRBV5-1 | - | CASSPRPGITGELFF | TGCGCCAGCAGCCCCCGACCTGGAATAACCGGGGAGCTGTTTTTT
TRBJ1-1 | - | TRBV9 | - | CASSVDQLGTEAFF | TGTGCCAGCAGCGTAGACCAGCTTGGGACTGAAGCTTTCTTT
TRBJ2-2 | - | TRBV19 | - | CASSILQTNTGELFF | TGTGCCAGTAGTATCCTCCAAACGAACACCGGGGAGCTGTTTTTT
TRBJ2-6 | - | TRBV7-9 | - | CASREPGLSSGANVLTF | TGTGCCAGCAGGGAACCGGGACTTTCCTCTGGGGCCAACGTCCTGACTTTC
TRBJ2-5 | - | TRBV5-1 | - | CASSFVPRRETQYF | TGCGCCAGCAGCTTTGTTCCCCGGCGAGAGACCCAGTACTTC
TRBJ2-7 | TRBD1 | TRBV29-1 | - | CSVDDGQGKQYF | TGCAGCGTTGACGACGGACAGGGCAAGCAGTACTTC
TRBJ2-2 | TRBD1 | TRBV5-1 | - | CASSTTGDTGELFF | TGCGCCAGCAGCACCACAGGGGACACCGGGGAGCTGTTTTTT
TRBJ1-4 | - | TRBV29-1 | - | CSVEEVGYGKLFF | TGCAGCGTTGAAGAAGTAGGGTATGGAAAACTGTTTTTT
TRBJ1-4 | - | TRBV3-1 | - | CASSLEKLFF | TGTGCCAGCAGCCTGGAAAAACTGTTTTTT
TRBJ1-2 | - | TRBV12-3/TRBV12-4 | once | CASSFGTNNGYTF | TGTGCCAGCAGTTTCGGGACCAACAATGGCTACACCTTC
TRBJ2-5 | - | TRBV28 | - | CATAGTLRETQYF | TGTGCCACTGCCGGGACTCTGCGGGAGACCCAGTACTTC
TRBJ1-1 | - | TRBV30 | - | CAWSPGMNTEAFF | TGTGCCTGGAGTCCAGGTATGAACACTGAAGCTTTCTTT
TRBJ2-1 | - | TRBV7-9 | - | CASRSGGSSYNEQFF | TGTGCCAGCAGGTCAGGGGGGAGCTCCTACAATGAGCAGTTCTTC
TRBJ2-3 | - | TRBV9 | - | CASSVEAGRGTDTQYF | TGTGCCAGCAGCGTAGAAGCGGGGAGGGGGACAGATACGCAGTATTTT
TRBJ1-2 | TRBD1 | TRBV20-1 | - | CSASRRQGADGYTF | TGCAGTGCTAGTCGCCGACAGGGGGCGGATGGCTACACCTTC
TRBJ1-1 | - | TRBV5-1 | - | CASRPDRTRTEAFF | TGCGCCAGCAGGCCCGACAGGACGAGGACTGAAGCTTTCTTT
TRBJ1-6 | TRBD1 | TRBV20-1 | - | CSASGTANSPLHF | TGCAGTGCTAGTGGGACAGCTAATTCACCCCTCCACTTT
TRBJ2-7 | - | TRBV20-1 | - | CSAPRGAQNEQYF | TGCAGTGCCCCTAGGGGGGCGCAGAACGAGCAGTACTTC
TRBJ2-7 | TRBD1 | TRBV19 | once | CASSDRDRSYEQYF | TGTGCCAGTAGTGACCGGGACAGAAGCTACGAGCAGTACTTC
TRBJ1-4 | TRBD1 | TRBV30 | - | CAWSRQGRKLFF | TGTGCCTGGAGTAGACAGGGGCGAAAACTGTTTTTT
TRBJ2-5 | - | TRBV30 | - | CACKTGTQYF | TGTGCCTGCAAAACGGGGACCCAGTACTTC
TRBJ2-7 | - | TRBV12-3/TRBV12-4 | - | CASSMAELYEQYF | TGTGCCAGCAGTATGGCGGAACTCTACGAGCAGTACTTC
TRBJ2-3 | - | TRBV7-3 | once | CASSGGSTDTQYF | TGTGCCAGCAGCGGAGGTAGCACAGATACGCAGTATTTT
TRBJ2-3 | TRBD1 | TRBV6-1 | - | CASRDLMGDRRNTDTQYF | TGTGCCAGCAGAGATCTAATGGGGGACAGGAGAAACACAGATACGCAGTATTTT
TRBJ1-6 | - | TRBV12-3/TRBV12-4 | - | CASSFRGSNNSPLHF | TGTGCCAGCAGTTTCAGGGGTTCTAATAATTCACCCCTCCACTTT
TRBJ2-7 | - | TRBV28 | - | CASTSVGDYEQYF | TGTGCCAGCACCTCAGTCGGGGACTACGAGCAGTACTTC
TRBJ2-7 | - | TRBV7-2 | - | CASSPGPETYEQYF | TGTGCCAGCAGCCCTGGGCCAGAGACCTACGAGCAGTACTTC
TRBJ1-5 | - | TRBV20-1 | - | CSARVAGMWNQPQHF | TGCAGTGCTAGAGTGGCAGGGATGTGGAATCAGCCCCAGCATTTT
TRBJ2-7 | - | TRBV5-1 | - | CASSFGQSANYEQYF | TGCGCCAGCAGCTTCGGACAAAGCGCAAACTACGAGCAGTACTTC
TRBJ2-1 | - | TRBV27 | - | CASSLIRHGKKNNEQFF | TGTGCCAGCAGCCTTATTAGGCACGGGAAGAAAAACAATGAGCAGTTCTTC
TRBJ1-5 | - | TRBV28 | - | CASKGSRNQPQHF | TGTGCCAGCAAGGGGTCTCGTAATCAGCCCCAGCATTTT
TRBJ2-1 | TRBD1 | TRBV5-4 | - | CASSLVDRDYNEQFF | TGTGCCAGCAGCTTGGTGGACAGGGACTACAATGAGCAGTTCTTC
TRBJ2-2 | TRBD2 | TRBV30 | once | CAWSLGGANTGELFF | TGTGCCTGGAGTCTCGGGGGGGCGAACACCGGGGAGCTGTTTTTT
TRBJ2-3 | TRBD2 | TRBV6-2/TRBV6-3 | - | CASSYMLAGGLTDTQYF | TGTGCCAGCAGTTACATGCTAGCGGGGGGCCTCACAGATACGCAGTATTTT
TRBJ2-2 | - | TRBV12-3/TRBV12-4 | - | CASRDTGELFF | TGTGCCAGCAGGGACACCGGGGAGCTGTTTTTT